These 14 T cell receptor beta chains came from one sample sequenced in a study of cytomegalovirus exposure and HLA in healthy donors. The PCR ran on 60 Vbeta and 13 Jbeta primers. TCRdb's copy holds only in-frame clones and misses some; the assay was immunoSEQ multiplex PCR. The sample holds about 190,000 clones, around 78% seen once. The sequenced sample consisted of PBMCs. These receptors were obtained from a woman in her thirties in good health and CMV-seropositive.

The DNA for the CDR3 is TGTGCCAGCGGCAGGGGGGCATCTTCTGGGGCCAACGTCCTGACTTTC. This translates into CASGRGASSGANVLTF. The chain carries TRBV19 and TRBJ2-6; D possibly corresponds to TRBD1 (7 bases). The CDR3 has 16 amino acids. V was clipped by 9 bases and J by 1 base, with 16 bases between them. Germline V gives CDR1 LNHDA, CDR2 SQIVND (reference sequence).

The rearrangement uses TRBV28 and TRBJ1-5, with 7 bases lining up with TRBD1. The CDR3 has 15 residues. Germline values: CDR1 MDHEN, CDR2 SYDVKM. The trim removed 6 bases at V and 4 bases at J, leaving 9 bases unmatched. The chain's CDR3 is CASSFRQGPNQPQHF. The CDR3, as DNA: TGTGCCAGCAGCTTTCGACAGGGCCCAAATCAGCCCCAGCATTTT.

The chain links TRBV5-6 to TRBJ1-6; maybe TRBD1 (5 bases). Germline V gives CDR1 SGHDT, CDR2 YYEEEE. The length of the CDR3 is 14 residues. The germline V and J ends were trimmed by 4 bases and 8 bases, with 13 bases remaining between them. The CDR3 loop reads CASSIGAGYSPLHF. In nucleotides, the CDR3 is TGTGCCAGCAGCATAGGGGCAGGTTATTCACCCCTCCACTTT.

The CDR3 coding sequence is TGTGCCAGCAGCTTAGACGAACTGTCCCTCTATGGCTACACCTTC. Translation: CASSLDELSLYGYTF. This chain uses TRBV7-8 with TRBJ1-2; D is unclear. Germline values: CDR1 SGHVS, CDR2 FQNEAQ. The germline V and J ends were trimmed by 1 base and 4 bases, with 13 bases remaining between them. The length of the CDR3 is 15 residues. The full variable domain, in which reference TRBV7-8 and TRBJ1-2 provide the parts outside the CDR3, is GAGVSQSPRYKVAKRGQDVALRCDPISGHVSLFWYQQALGQGPEFLTYFQNEAQLDKSGLPSDRFFAERPEGSVSTLKIQRTQQEDSAVYLCASSLDELSLYGYTFGSGTRLTVV.

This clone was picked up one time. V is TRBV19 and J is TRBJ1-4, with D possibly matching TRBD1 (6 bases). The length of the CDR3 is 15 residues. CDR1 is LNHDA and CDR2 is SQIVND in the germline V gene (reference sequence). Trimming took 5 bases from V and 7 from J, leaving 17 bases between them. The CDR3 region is CASSPGTPLLEKLFF. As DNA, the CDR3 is TGTGCCAGTAGTCCAGGGACACCTCTTCTTGAAAAACTGTTTTTT.

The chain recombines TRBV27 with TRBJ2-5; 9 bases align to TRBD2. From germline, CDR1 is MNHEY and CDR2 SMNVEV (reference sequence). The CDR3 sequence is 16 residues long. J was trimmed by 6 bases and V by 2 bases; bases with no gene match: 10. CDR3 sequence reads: CASSLTVAGARKTQYF. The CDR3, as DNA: TGTGCCAGCAGTTTAACGGTAGCGGGGGCCCGGAAGACCCAGTACTTC.

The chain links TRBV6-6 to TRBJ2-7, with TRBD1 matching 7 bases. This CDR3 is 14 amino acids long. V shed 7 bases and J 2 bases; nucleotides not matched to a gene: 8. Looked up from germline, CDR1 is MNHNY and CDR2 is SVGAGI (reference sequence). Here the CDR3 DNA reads TGTGCCAGCACCGGGACAGCTTTTACCTACGAGCAGTACTTC. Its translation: CASTGTAFTYEQYF.

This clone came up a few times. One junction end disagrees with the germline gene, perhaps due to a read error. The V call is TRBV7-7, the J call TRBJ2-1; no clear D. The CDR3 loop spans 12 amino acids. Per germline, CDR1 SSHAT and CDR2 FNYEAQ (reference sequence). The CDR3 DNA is TGTGCTAGCAGCTCTAGGTACGGTGAGCAGTTCTTC. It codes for CASSSRYGEQFF.

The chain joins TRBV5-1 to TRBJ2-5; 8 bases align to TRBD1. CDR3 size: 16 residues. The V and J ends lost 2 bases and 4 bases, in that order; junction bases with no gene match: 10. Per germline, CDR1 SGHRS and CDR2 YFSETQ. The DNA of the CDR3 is TGCGCCAGCAGCTTCCTACAGGGGGACCCCGGAGAGACCCAGTACTTC. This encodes CASSFLQGDPGETQYF.

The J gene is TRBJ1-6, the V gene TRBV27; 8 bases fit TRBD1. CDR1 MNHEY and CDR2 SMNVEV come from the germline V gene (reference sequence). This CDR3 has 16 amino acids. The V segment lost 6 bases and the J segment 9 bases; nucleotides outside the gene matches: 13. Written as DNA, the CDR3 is TGTGCCAGCAGGCCTGGACAGGGTCGTAGATCTTCACCCCTCCACTTT. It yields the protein CASRPGQGRRSSPLHF.

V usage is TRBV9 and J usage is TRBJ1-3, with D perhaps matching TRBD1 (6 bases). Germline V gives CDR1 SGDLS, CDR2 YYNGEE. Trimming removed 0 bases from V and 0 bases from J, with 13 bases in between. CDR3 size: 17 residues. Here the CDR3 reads CASSVAIGQSSGNTIYF. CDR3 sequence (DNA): TGTGCCAGCAGCGTAGCTATCGGACAGAGCTCTGGAAACACCATATATTTT.

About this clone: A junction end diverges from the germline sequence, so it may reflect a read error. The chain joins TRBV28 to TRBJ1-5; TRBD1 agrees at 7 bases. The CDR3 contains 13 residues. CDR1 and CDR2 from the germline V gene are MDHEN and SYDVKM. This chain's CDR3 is CASRRGGNQPQHF. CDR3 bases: TGTGCCAGCAGGAGAGGGGGCAACCAGCCCCAGCATTTT.

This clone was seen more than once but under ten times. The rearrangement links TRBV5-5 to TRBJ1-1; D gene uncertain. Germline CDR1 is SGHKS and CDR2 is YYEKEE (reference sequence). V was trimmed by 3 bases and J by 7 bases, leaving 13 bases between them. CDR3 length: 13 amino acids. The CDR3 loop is CASSWREVGEAFF. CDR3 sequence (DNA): TGTGCCAGCAGCTGGCGGGAAGTGGGTGAAGCTTTCTTT.

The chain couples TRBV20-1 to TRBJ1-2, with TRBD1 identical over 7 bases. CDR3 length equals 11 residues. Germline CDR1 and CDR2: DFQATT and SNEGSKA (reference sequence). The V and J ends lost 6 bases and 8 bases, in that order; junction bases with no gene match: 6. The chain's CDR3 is CSATRDSGYTF. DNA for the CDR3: TGCAGTGCCACGAGGGACAGCGGCTACACCTTC.